This TCR beta chain was sequenced during a study of metastatic and nonmetastatic thyroid tumors. Turning to the study itself: Both malignant and benign thyroid patients supplied peripheral blood and tumor or nodule tissue samples, across which the repertoires of these patients were then compared.

Study observations and caveats: Patients with malignant thyroid tumors reportedly had significantly higher TCR beta diversity than those with benign nodules, in blood and tumor.

TCRdb re-called the PCR reads through MiXCR. The profile shows roughly 27,000 clones, 10% to 15% of them singletons. The table lists this clone with many counts. Its antigen remains unknown. Germline CDR1 is MNHEY and CDR2 is SVGAGI. The V segment lost 2 bases and the J segment 2 bases; nucleotides outside the gene matches: 7. The CDR3 sequence is 16 residues long. Prior to thyroid surgery, none of the patients had received any treatment. This clonotype was sampled from a female donor with papillary thyroid cancer or a benign thyroid nodule (not recorded which). Some clones in this sample may be carry-over from other donors' samples. V usage is TRBV6-5 and J usage is TRBJ1-1; 8 bases are shared with TRBD1. Sequenced input: blood. CDR3 sequence (DNA): TGTGCCAGCAGTTACCGGGCAGGGGGCTTCAACACTGAAGCTTTCTTT. Its translation: CASSYRAGGFNTEAFF.